These 28 T cell receptor beta chains were sequenced from one sample in a study of cytomegalovirus exposure and HLA in healthy donors. Researchers ran the PCR with 60 Vbeta and 13 Jbeta primers. Some clones are missing from TCRdb's copy, which holds only in-frame ones; the method was immunoSEQ multiplex PCR. The profile shows around 150,000 clones, around 79% of them singletons. The sequencing sample was made of PBMCs. The receptor source for this set is a woman between 45 and 65 years old in good health and CMV-seropositive.

The rearrangement joins TRBV6-1 to TRBJ2-2; D is unresolved. Germline V gives CDR1 MNHNS, CDR2 SASEGT. This CDR3 has 13 amino acids. V was clipped by 6 bases and J by 6 bases, with 11 bases between them. CDR3 loop: CASRSDAAGELFF. CDR3 nucleotides: TGTGCCAGCAGGTCGGATGCGGCCGGGGAGCTGTTTTTT.

V gene TRBV19 combines with J gene TRBJ2-2; D unresolved. V lost 8 bases to trimming and J lost 6 bases, with 13 bases between them. The CDR3 consists of 13 residues. Germline V gene data show CDR1 as LNHDA and CDR2 as SQIVND (reference sequence). CDR3 bases: TGTGCCAGTCGTGCGACCGCGGCCGGGGAGCTGTTTTTT. Its protein product is CASRATAAGELFF.

In the case of this clone: One end of the junction varies from germline; a read error may be responsible. The J gene is TRBJ2-1, the V gene TRBV5-4; 13 nucleotides match TRBD2. The CDR3 runs to 15 residues. Germline values: CDR1 SGHNT, CDR2 YYREEE (reference sequence). The CDR3 reads CASSLTSGRGNGQFF. Written as DNA, the CDR3 is TGTGCCAGCAGCTTGACTAGCGGGAGGGGTAATGGGCAGTTCTTC.

The chain employs TRBV29-1 and TRBJ1-2; maybe TRBD1 (5 bases). This CDR3 spans 11 amino acids. Germline V lookup: CDR1 SQVTM, CDR2 ANQGSEA. Trimming shortened V by 3 bases and J by 6 bases, and 8 bases separated the two germline ends. CDR3 nucleotide sequence: TGCAGCGTTGATGTCAGGGATGGCTACACCTTC. Its protein is CSVDVRDGYTF.

The chain combines TRBV5-1 with TRBJ2-5, with D possibly being TRBD2 (5 bases). The CDR3 contains 13 residues. V lost 1 base and J lost 3, with 7 bases in between. Germline-derived CDR1 and CDR2 are SGHRS and YFSETQ. CDR3 DNA: TGCGCCAGCAGCTTGAGTAGCGAAGAGACCCAGTACTTC. Amino acid sequence: CASSLSSEETQYF. Looking up the rest from reference TRBV5-1 and TRBJ2-5 gives the full variable domain: KAGVTQTPRYLIKTRGQQVTLSCSPISGHRSVSWYQQTPGQGLQFLFEYFSETQRNKGNFPGRFSGRQFSNSRSEMNVSTLELGDSALYLCASSLSSEETQYFGPGTRLLVL.

The rearrangement links TRBV19 to TRBJ2-4; TRBD1 matches at 8 bases. This CDR3 region has 15 residues. V dropped 1 base and J dropped 9; count of bases not matched to a gene: 8. CDR1 and CDR2 from the germline V gene are LNHDA and SQIVND (reference sequence). The CDR3 region has the DNA TGTGCCAGTAGTATAGCGAGAACAGGGGGAGGCATTCAGTACTTC. This gives the protein CASSIARTGGGIQYF.

The CDR3 bases are TGTGCCAGCAGCTTAGAAGGTTCGAGAGGGATCCAGTATTTT. It specifies CASSLEGSRGIQYF. V and J are TRBV7-2 and TRBJ2-3; a weak D match, TRBD2 (5 bases). V lost 1 base, J lost 12 bases, and 17 bases lay in between. The CDR3 length is 14 residues. Germline V gives CDR1 SGHTA, CDR2 FQGNSA.

V is TRBV11-2 and J is TRBJ1-1; TRBD1 is a possible D gene (6 bases). This CDR3 contains 14 residues. The germline V gene encodes CDR1 SGHAT and CDR2 FQNNGV. V was trimmed by 5 bases and J by 6 bases, leaving 16 bases between them. The CDR3 sequence: CASSRDIGGAEAFF. The CDR3 bases are TGTGCCAGCAGCAGGGACATCGGGGGGGCTGAAGCTTTCTTT.

Written as DNA, the CDR3 is TGCGCCAGCAGCCTGGGGCGAGGTGAGCTACTCTATGGCTACACCTTC. Translated: CASSLGRGELLYGYTF. The J gene is TRBJ1-2, the V gene TRBV4-1, with D possibly matching TRBD1 (5 bases). This CDR3 is 16 amino acids long. V lost 4 bases and J 4 bases, leaving 19 bases between the germline ends. The germline V gene encodes CDR1 MGHRA and CDR2 YSYEKL.

The chain employs TRBV4-3 and TRBJ1-2; tentatively, D is TRBD1 (5 bases). Trimming left V 4 bases short and J 9 bases short, with 15 bases between. Germline loops: CDR1 LGHNA, CDR2 YSLEER. The length of the CDR3 is 13 residues. The CDR3 protein is CASSLRIGESYTF. CDR3 DNA: TGCGCCAGCAGCCTCAGAATAGGGGAAAGCTACACCTTC.

This rearrangement joins TRBV5-1 to TRBJ1-2; D is ambiguous. Germline lookup yields CDR1 SGHRS and CDR2 YFSETQ. Trimming took 4 bases from V and 8 from J, leaving 21 bases between them. This CDR3 is 15 amino acids long. The CDR3 region has the DNA TGCGCCAGCAGCCCCGGCGCGAGAGCGGGTTACGGCTACACCTTC. Translated: CASSPGARAGYGYTF.

The chain carries TRBV27 and TRBJ1-1; no clear D gene. This CDR3 region has 14 residues. V lost 2 bases and J lost 1, with 8 bases in between. CDR1 is MNHEY and CDR2 is SMNVEV in the germline V gene (reference sequence). The CDR3 protein is CASSLGQTNTEAFF. The DNA for the CDR3 is TGTGCCAGCAGTTTAGGGCAGACGAACACTGAAGCTTTCTTT.

The chain joins TRBV28 to TRBJ2-5, with D perhaps TRBD1 (6 bases). Trimming stripped 5 bases from V and 2 bases from J, with 12 bases between. The CDR3 has 14 residues. Germline assignment: CDR1 MDHEN and CDR2 SYDVKM. The CDR3 bases are TGTGCCAGCAGTCCCCGGACAGTTCAAGAGACCCAGTACTTC. It yields the protein CASSPRTVQETQYF.

V is TRBV29-1 and J is TRBJ2-2, with TRBD2 matching 16 bases. The ends lost 7 bases at V and 6 bases at J; junction bases unmatched: 8. Germline values: CDR1 SQVTM, CDR2 ANQGSEA. The CDR3 consists of 16 residues. CDR3 sequence (DNA): TGCAGCGCGAGAACCGGGACTAGCGGGGGGGCCGGGGAGCTGTTTTTT. Amino acid sequence: CSARTGTSGGAGELFF.

This chain links TRBV7-3 with TRBJ2-3, with 12 bases identical to TRBD2. From germline, CDR1 is SGHTA and CDR2 FQGTGA. After removal of 2 bases from V and 0 bases from J, the junction contained 12 bases not matched to a gene. This CDR3 comprises 20 residues. The CDR3 nucleotides read TGTGCCAGCAGCTTAGCGGAAGGACTAGCGGGGCCGAGGAGCACAGATACGCAGTATTTT. This gives the protein CASSLAEGLAGPRSTDTQYF.

The chain couples TRBV6-5 to TRBJ2-7, with 9 nucleotides matching TRBD2. V was pared by 6 bases and J by 3 bases, with 6 bases of the junction left unmatched. This CDR3 contains 14 residues. Looked up from germline, CDR1 is MNHEY and CDR2 is SVGAGI. The CDR3 nucleotides read TGTGCCAGCAGCCCCGGGACTAGCCTCTACGAGCAGTACTTC. This gives the protein CASSPGTSLYEQYF.

The chain has TRBV5-1 and TRBJ2-1; 8 positions match TRBD1. Losses at the gene ends were 1 base for V and 0 bases for J; bases not matched to a gene: 3. This CDR3 is 16 amino acids long. Germline V gene sequence: CDR1 SGHRS, CDR2 YFSETQ. In DNA form, the CDR3 reads TGCGCCAGCAGCTTGACCACAGGGGGCTCCTACAATGAGCAGTTCTTC. The encoded protein is CASSLTTGGSYNEQFF. The variable domain in full, with the rest retrieved from reference TRBV5-1 and TRBJ2-1, is KAGVTQTPRYLIKTRGQQVTLSCSPISGHRSVSWYQQTPGQGLQFLFEYFSETQRNKGNFPGRFSGRQFSNSRSEMNVSTLELGDSALYLCASSLTTGGSYNEQFFGPGTRLTVL.

The chain joins TRBV18 to TRBJ1-4, with D maybe TRBD1 (5 bases). The germline CDR1 and CDR2 sequences are KGHSH and LQKENI. The CDR3 has 13 amino acids. V shed 2 bases and J shed 7 bases, with 8 bases lying between them. The CDR3 sequence is CASSPSGGEKLFF. The CDR3 DNA sequence: TGTGCCAGCTCACCATCGGGGGGTGAAAAACTGTTTTTT.

The CDR3 loop is CASMVERPSYEQYF. The CDR3 bases are TGCGCCAGTATGGTCGAGAGGCCCTCCTACGAGCAGTACTTC. This chain connects TRBV10-2 to TRBJ2-7; D gene unclear. The CDR3 covers 14 residues. CDR1 is WSHSY, CDR2 SAAADI, per germline. Trimming shortened V by 9 bases and J by 0 bases, and 15 bases separated the two germline ends.

The chain is built from TRBV5-4 and TRBJ1-2; D possibly corresponds to TRBD1 (5 bases). CDR3 length: 14 amino acids. From germline, CDR1 is SGHNT and CDR2 YYREEE (reference sequence). Trimming removed 3 bases at V and 3 bases at J, with 12 bases between. The CDR3 DNA follows: TGTGCCAGCAGCTCCCCGGGACTGTACTATGGCTACACCTTC. It codes for CASSSPGLYYGYTF.

The sample holds a few counts of this clone. This sequence joins TRBV28 and TRBJ2-6; 7 nucleotides agree with TRBD1. With 3 bases clipped from V and 4 bases from J, the junction kept 6 bases outside the gene matches. This CDR3 comprises 16 residues. Germline V lookup: CDR1 MDHEN, CDR2 SYDVKM. For the CDR3, the DNA is TGTGCCAGCAGTTTCAAGACAGGGCGGGGGGCCAACGTCCTGACTTTC. The encoded protein is CASSFKTGRGANVLTF.

This chain connects TRBV7-9 to TRBJ2-1; 8 bases agree with TRBD2. The germline V gene encodes CDR1 SEHNR and CDR2 FQNEAQ (reference sequence). V shed 1 base, J shed 7 bases, and the junction held 6 bases outside the gene matches. The CDR3 is made up of 15 amino acids. CDR3 sequence: CASSLDGGATNEQFF. The CDR3 coding sequence is TGTGCCAGCAGCTTAGACGGGGGGGCAACGAATGAGCAGTTCTTC.

This clone was observed a single time. The CDR3 region is CASSSGVESGNTIYF. CDR3 DNA: TGTGCCAGCAGCTCGGGTGTGGAGTCTGGAAACACCATATATTTT. The rearrangement links TRBV5-4 to TRBJ1-3; D unresolved. The V gene's germline CDR1 is SGHNT and CDR2 YYREEE (reference sequence). The V gene lost 3 bases and the J gene lost 1 base, with 11 bases spanning the gap. CDR3 size: 15 residues.

The V gene is TRBV5-6, the J gene TRBJ2-1, with 8 nucleotides matching TRBD2. Germline values: CDR1 SGHDT, CDR2 YYEEEE. The V and J ends lost 6 bases and 7 bases, in that order; junction bases with no gene match: 6. This CDR3 has 13 amino acids. CDR3 in DNA: TGTGCCAGCACCTCGGGGGGGTATAATGAGCAGTTCTTC. Its translation is CASTSGGYNEQFF.

The chain joins TRBV6-5 to TRBJ2-7, with 10 bases fitting TRBD1. The CDR3 is made up of 14 amino acids. V shed 0 bases and J 6 bases; nucleotides not matched to a gene: 2. In germline, CDR1 is MNHEY, CDR2 SVGAGI. The CDR3 DNA follows: TGTGCCAGCAGTTACTCGGGACAGGGGATCGAGCAGTACTTC. It is translated as CASSYSGQGIEQYF.

The V call is TRBV9, the J call TRBJ2-5; 10 bases match TRBD2. There are 16 residues in the CDR3. V was clipped by 3 bases and J by 1 base; unmatched bases: 6. The V gene's germline CDR1 is SGDLS and CDR2 YYNGEE. The CDR3 DNA reads as TGTGCCAGCAGCGAGGGGACTAGCGACCCCCAAGAGACCCAGTACTTC. This gives the protein CASSEGTSDPQETQYF.

This sequence joins TRBV30 and TRBJ1-5, with D tentatively TRBD1 (6 bases). Trimming cost V 4 bases and J 0 bases, with 7 bases left between them. Germline CDR1 GTSNPN, CDR2 SVGIG (reference sequence). The CDR3 is made up of 13 amino acids. CDR3 in amino acids: CAWTDSSNQPQHF. The DNA of the CDR3 is TGTGCCTGGACGGACAGTAGCAATCAGCCCCAGCATTTT.

V is TRBV7-8 and J is TRBJ2-5; D uncertain. The length of the CDR3 is 13 residues. Trimming left V 6 bases short and J 2 bases short, with 10 bases between. Per the germline V gene, CDR1 is SGHVS and CDR2 is FQNEAQ. In DNA, the CDR3 is TGTGCCAGCAGGCCCGGCGGACAAGAGACCCAGTACTTC. Protein product: CASRPGGQETQYF.